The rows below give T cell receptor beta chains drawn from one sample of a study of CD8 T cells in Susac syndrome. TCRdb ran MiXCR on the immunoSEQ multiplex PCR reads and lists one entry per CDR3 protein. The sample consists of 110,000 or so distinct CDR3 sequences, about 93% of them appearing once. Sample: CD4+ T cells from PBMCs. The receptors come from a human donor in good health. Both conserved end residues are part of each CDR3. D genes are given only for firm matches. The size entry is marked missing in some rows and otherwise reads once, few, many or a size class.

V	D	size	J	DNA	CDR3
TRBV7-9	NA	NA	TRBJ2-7	TGTGCCAGCAGCTCCCCCGGGACCGCTAGCGAGCAGTACTTC	CASSSPGTASEQYF
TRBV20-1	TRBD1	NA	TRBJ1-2	TGCAGTGCTAGAGATCGAAACAGGGGGGATGGCTACACCTTC	CSARDRNRGDGYTF
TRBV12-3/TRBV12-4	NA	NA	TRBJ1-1	TGTGCCAGCAGTTTCAAAGGGAACACTGAAGCTTTCTTT	CASSFKGNTEAFF
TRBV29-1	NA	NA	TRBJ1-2	TGCAGCGTTCTAAGGGAGGACGGTGACTATGGCTACACCTTC	CSVLREDGDYGYTF
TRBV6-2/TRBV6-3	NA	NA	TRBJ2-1	TGTGCCAGCAGTTACTCGATAAGCAGGGACGATGAGCAGTTCTTC	CASSYSISRDDEQFF
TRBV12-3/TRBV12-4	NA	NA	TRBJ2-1	TGTGCCAGCAGCCTACAGGCTTCAACAGGGAATGAGCAGTTCTTC	CASSLQASTGNEQFF
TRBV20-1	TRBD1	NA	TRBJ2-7	TGCAGTGCCCCCAGACCGGGACAGGGCTACGAGCAGTACTTC	CSAPRPGQGYEQYF
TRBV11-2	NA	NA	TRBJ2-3	TGTGCCAGCAGCTTATCACAAGGGGGTAGCGGTAGCACAGATACGCAGTATTTT	CASSLSQGGSGSTDTQYF
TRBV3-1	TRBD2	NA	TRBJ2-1	TGTGCCAGCAGCCTGGGGCCTAGCGGTTACAATGAGCAGTTCTTC	CASSLGPSGYNEQFF
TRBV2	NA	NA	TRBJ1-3	TGTGCCGGCCGCGGGGGGGGAAACACCATATATTTT	CAGRGGGNTIYF
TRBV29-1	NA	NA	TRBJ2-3	TGCAGCGTTGGTTTCACAGATACGCAGTATTTT	CSVGFTDTQYF
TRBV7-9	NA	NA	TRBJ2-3	TGTGCCAGCAGTGAAACCGGGACACCCTCGAGGGATACGCAGTATTTT	CASSETGTPSRDTQYF
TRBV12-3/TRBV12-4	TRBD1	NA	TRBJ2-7	TGTGCCAGCAGTCAAGAGGGACAGGCGGCCTACGAGCAGTACTTC	CASSQEGQAAYEQYF
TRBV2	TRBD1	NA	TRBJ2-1	TGTGCCAGCAGTGACTACAGGGGTGAAGATGAGCAGTTCTTC	CASSDYRGEDEQFF
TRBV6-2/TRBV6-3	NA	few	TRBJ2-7	TGTGCCAGCACCTTGGACAGTCCCTACGAGCAGTACTTC	CASTLDSPYEQYF
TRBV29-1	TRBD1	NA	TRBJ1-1	TGCAGCGTTGAAGCCGTGGGGCGACAGGGGCCCGAAGCTTTCTTT	CSVEAVGRQGPEAFF
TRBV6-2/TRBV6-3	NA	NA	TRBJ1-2	TGTGCCAGCATGGGAACTAACTATGGCTACACCTTC	CASMGTNYGYTF
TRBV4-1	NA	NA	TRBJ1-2	TGCGCCAGCAGCCAAGTCTTGAACTATGGCTACACCTTC	CASSQVLNYGYTF
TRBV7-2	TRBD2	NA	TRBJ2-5	TGTGCCAGCAGCTTAAGTTCGAGGGAGGGGCAAGAGACCCAGTACTTC	CASSLSSREGQETQYF
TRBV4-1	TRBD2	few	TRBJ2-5	TGCGCCAGCAGCCAAGAGGGACTACGCCAAGAGACCCAGTACTTC	CASSQEGLRQETQYF
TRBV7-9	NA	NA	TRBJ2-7	TGTGCCAGCAGCTCTAGGACACCCTACGAGCAGTACTTC	CASSSRTPYEQYF
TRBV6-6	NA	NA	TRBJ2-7	TGTGCCAGCAGTCCAACGGGGTACGAGCAGTACTTC	CASSPTGYEQYF
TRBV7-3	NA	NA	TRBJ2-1	TGTGCCAGCAGCCTATCGGGGGCCCGGGACGATGAGCAGTTCTTC	CASSLSGARDDEQFF
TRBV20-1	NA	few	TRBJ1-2	TGCAGTGCTAGAGATCCAGGATTGCTCTATGGCTACACCTTC	CSARDPGLLYGYTF
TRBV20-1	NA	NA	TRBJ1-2	TGCAGTGCTCCAGACGCTAGCCTCTATGGCTACACCTTC	CSAPDASLYGYTF
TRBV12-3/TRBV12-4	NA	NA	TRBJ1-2	TGTGCCAGCAGTTTAGGGGCGGCGGCGGCCCAGCGGTATGGCTACACCTTC	CASSLGAAAAQRYGYTF
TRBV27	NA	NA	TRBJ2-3	TGTGCCAGCAGTTTACTTACAGCCACAGATACGCAGTATTTT	CASSLLTATDTQYF
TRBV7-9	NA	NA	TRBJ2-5	TGTGCCAGCAGCCCACAGAGGAGTGGGGAGACCCAGTACTTC	CASSPQRSGETQYF
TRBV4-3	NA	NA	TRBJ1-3	TGCGCCAGCAGCCAAGTTCCGGGTACTGGAAACACCATATATTTT	CASSQVPGTGNTIYF
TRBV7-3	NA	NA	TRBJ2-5	TGTGCCAGCAGCCCCGACCCCCGAGGGACCCAGTACTTC	CASSPDPRGTQYF
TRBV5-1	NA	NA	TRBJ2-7	TGCGCCAGCAGCTTATGGTCGGGTAACGAGCAGTACTTC	CASSLWSGNEQYF
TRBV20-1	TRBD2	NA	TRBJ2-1	TGCAGTGCTAGCGGAAAGGAGCGGGGCAGGGATGAGCAGTTCTTC	CSASGKERGRDEQFF